The text below deals with one TCR beta chain. Its specificity is not known. The source of the sample is a study of T cell responses to AZD1222 COVID-19 vaccine. The overall study: Timing groups of about 4 and about 12 weeks for second doses were pooled. General observations from the study: Clonal diversity was possibly underestimated, and white British individuals and females predominated among donors.

Here immunoSEQ multiplex PCR was the method, and the copy in TCRdb shows in-frame clones only, minus some. The sample carries approximately 99,000 clones, about 85% recorded once. Looked up from germline, CDR1 is LNHNV and CDR2 is YYDKDF (reference sequence). This CDR3 has 12 residues. V lost 5 bases and J lost 4, with 6 bases in between. This receptor was taken from an adult in good health. The rearrangement joins TRBV15 to TRBJ1-5; D ambiguous. The specimen comprised peripheral blood, sampled on day 0 of AZD1222 vaccination. CDR3 nucleotides: TGTGCCACCAGCGGTGGAAATCAGCCCCAGCATTTT. This translates into CATSGGNQPQHF.